This T cell receptor (beta chain) was captured in a study of blood T cell repertoires in COVID-19. On the study more broadly: Sites across the United States, Italy and Spain contributed samples from acute and convalescent COVID-19. T cells, B-cell-depleted T cells, or PBMCs provided the cDNA or gDNA that served as material.

Germline V gene sequence: CDR1 MNHEY, CDR2 SMNVEV (reference sequence). The CDR3 loop spans 13 amino acids. Trimming stripped 5 bases from V and 2 bases from J, with 7 bases between. This study enrolled people aged about 18 to 95 from roughly 22 US geographic areas. Original processing methods: Estimation of nucleated cell counts relied on the amplification of reference gene primers. Clones were sequenced by immunoSEQ multiplex PCR, and TCRdb holds only the in-frame ones, with some missing. Clonal size and the V and J genes are those of that table, whereas D and trimming came from the DNA. The table records about 210,000 clones, around 81% of them present only once.

This chain joins TRBV27 and TRBJ1-3; no definite D call. The material sequenced was PBMCs or T cells enriched from blood (not recorded which). This receptor was obtained from a woman aged 45-65 years with acute COVID-19. The DNA of the CDR3 is TGTGCCAGCAGTCGACTAACTGGAAACACCATATATTTT. Translated, it gives CASSRLTGNTIYF.